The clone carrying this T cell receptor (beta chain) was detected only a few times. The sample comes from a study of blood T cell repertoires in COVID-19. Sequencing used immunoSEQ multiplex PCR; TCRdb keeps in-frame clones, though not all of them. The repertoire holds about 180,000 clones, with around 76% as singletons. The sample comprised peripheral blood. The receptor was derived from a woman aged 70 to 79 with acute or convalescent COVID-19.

CDR3 sequence reads: CASSGTGWSYEQYF. CDR3 nucleotide sequence: TGTGCCAGCAGTGGGACAGGGTGGTCCTACGAGCAGTACTTC. The chain employs TRBV7-9 and TRBJ2-7, with TRBD1 matching over 9 bases. CDR1 SEHNR and CDR2 FQNEAQ come from the germline V gene (reference sequence). With 6 bases clipped from V and 1 base from J, the junction kept 4 bases outside the gene matches. This CDR3 region has 14 residues.